This T cell receptor beta chain was sequenced in a study of cytomegalovirus exposure and HLA in healthy donors. The PCR was carried out with 60 Vbeta primers and 13 Jbeta primers. Produced via immunoSEQ multiplex PCR; TCRdb's table is partial and in-frame only. The data hold 150,000 to 200,000 clones, with about 80% observed a single time. Broader study findings: In vitro testing confirmed a few CMV-associated chains as specific for CMV antigens. CMV serostatus stood as the only immune exposure information on hand. A later analysis linked a missense variant in DCLRE1C to the trimming of TCR beta V and J genes.

Concerning this clone: Its antigen is unidentified.

V lost 8 bases and J lost 0, with 17 bases in between. In germline, CDR1 is SNHLY, CDR2 FYNNEI. This CDR3 is 16 amino acids long. Sequenced input: PBMCs. The receptor was derived from a woman aged 35 to 49 in good health and CMV-seronegative. The chain couples TRBV2 to TRBJ1-3; D is undetermined. The CDR3 DNA follows: TGTGCCAGCCGACTGAGACCCAACTCCTCTGGAAACACCATATATTTT. This sequence encodes CASRLRPNSSGNTIYF.